These 20 T cell receptor beta chains originate from one sample sequenced in a study of Ad26.COV2.S vaccination and SARS-CoV-2 variants. Generated by immunoSEQ multiplex PCR, the TCRdb table keeps only in-frame clones and is missing some. Here the sample spans roughly 380,000 clones, about 92% being singletons. The specimen comprised peripheral blood, sampled after recovery from COVID-19. The receptors were gathered from a human donor who had recovered from COVID-19.

The genes are TRBV9 and TRBJ2-3, with 9 bases fitting TRBD1. Looked up from germline, CDR1 is SGDLS and CDR2 is YYNGEE. The CDR3 runs 17 residues. Losses at the gene ends were 1 base for V and 0 bases for J; bases not matched to a gene: 6. CDR3 residues: CASSVTPTGGSTDTQYF. The DNA of the CDR3 is TGTGCCAGCAGCGTAACTCCGACAGGGGGTAGCACAGATACGCAGTATTTT.

The chain employs TRBV13 and TRBJ2-7; D perhaps matches TRBD2 (6 bases). This CDR3 is 15 amino acids long. Trimming pared 3 bases from V and 5 bases from J, leaving 17 bases between. CDR1 is PRHDT and CDR2 is FYEKMQ in the germline V gene (reference sequence). DNA for the CDR3: TGTGCCAGCAGCTTTCACCGGGGGTCAGGCGACGAGCAGTACTTC. The encoded protein is CASSFHRGSGDEQYF.

The V gene is TRBV19, the J gene TRBJ2-3; TRBD1 agrees at 7 bases. CDR1 is LNHDA, CDR2 SQIVND, per germline (reference sequence). The CDR3 sequence is 14 residues long. J was trimmed by 3 bases and V by 6 bases; bases with no gene match: 6. Here the CDR3 DNA reads TGTGCCAGTAGGGCAGGGGGAAGTACAGATACGCAGTATTTT. Residues: CASRAGGSTDTQYF.

This chain joins TRBV10-1 and TRBJ2-7; 9 bases agree with TRBD1. Germline trimming cut 5 bases from V and 0 bases from J; bases unmatched to any gene: 5. The CDR3 consists of 15 residues. The germline gives CDR1 WNHNN, CDR2 SYGVQD (reference sequence). Here the CDR3 reads CASSSDRGISYEQYF. The CDR3 DNA is TGCGCCAGCAGTTCGGACAGGGGAATCTCCTACGAGCAGTACTTC.

The chain uses TRBV6-2 or TRBV6-3 and TRBJ2-6; D unresolved. Germline assignment: CDR1 MNHEY and CDR2 SVGEGT. V lost 2 bases to trimming and J lost 4 bases, with 6 bases between them. The CDR3 covers 14 residues. The CDR3 spells CASSYRLGANVLTF. In nucleotides, the CDR3 is TGTGCCAGCAGTTACCGACTGGGGGCCAACGTCCTGACTTTC.

The chain links TRBV19 to TRBJ2-3, with 10 bases aligning to TRBD1. CDR1 and CDR2 from the germline V gene are LNHDA and SQIVND (reference sequence). The CDR3 is made up of 17 amino acids. After removal of 4 bases from V and 1 base from J, the junction contained 8 bases not matched to a gene. The DNA for the CDR3 is TGTGCCAGTAGTACACAAACCGGGACAGGGGGCACAGATACGCAGTATTTT. It codes for CASSTQTGTGGTDTQYF.

The rearrangement joins TRBV9 to TRBJ2-7; TRBD1 aligns across 7 bases. CDR1 and CDR2 from the germline V gene are SGDLS and YYNGEE. The V gene end was trimmed by 0 bases and the J gene end by 6 bases; junction bases not matched to a gene: 6. The CDR3 is made up of 14 amino acids. DNA for the CDR3: TGTGCCAGCAGCGTAGGACAGGGTTTATCCGAGCAGTACTTC. Protein: CASSVGQGLSEQYF.

The rearrangement joins TRBV19 to TRBJ1-6; the D gene is possibly TRBD1 (6 bases). V lost 7 bases to trimming and J lost 7 bases, with 17 bases between them. Germline V gene lookup returns CDR1 LNHDA and CDR2 SQIVND (reference sequence). The CDR3 runs to 15 residues. CDR3 nucleotides: TGTGCCAGTACCCCTCTGGGGGGCGCGAATTCACCCCTCCACTTT. Amino acids: CASTPLGGANSPLHF.

The chain joins TRBV5-6 to TRBJ1-1; D remains ambiguous. This CDR3 region has 16 residues. Looked up from germline, CDR1 is SGHDT and CDR2 is YYEEEE. Trimming pared 6 bases from V and 0 bases from J, leaving 18 bases between. The CDR3, as DNA: TGTGCCAGCACCAAAGAGACCAGAGGAATGAACACTGAAGCTTTCTTT. Translated, it gives CASTKETRGMNTEAFF.

The chain couples TRBV5-6 to TRBJ2-2, with D tentatively TRBD1 (5 bases). CDR1 SGHDT and CDR2 YYEEEE come from the germline V gene. The CDR3 covers 14 residues. The ends were cut back, 3 bases at V and 6 bases at J, with 12 bases in the middle. The CDR3 sequence is CASSSDTSPGELFF. CDR3 coding DNA: TGTGCCAGCAGCTCGGACACATCCCCCGGGGAGCTGTTTTTT.

The chain has TRBV27 and TRBJ1-2; 9 nucleotides agree with TRBD1. This CDR3 spans 14 amino acids. The junction had 10 bases not matched to a gene; V was cut back by 6 bases and J by 8 bases. The germline V gene encodes CDR1 MNHEY and CDR2 SMNVEV (reference sequence). The CDR3: CASRSTRTGVGYTF. In DNA form, the CDR3 reads TGTGCCAGCAGAAGCACCCGGACAGGGGTCGGCTACACCTTC.

This sequence joins TRBV5-4 and TRBJ2-1, with D possibly being TRBD1 (6 bases). The CDR3 is made up of 15 amino acids. Germline CDR1 reads SGHNT; CDR2 reads YYREEE (reference sequence). V lost 6 bases, J lost 8 bases, and 21 bases lay in between. CDR3 DNA sequence: TGTGCCAGCATCCTCGATGGGGTTCCAGGGGATGAGCAGTTCTTC. As protein: CASILDGVPGDEQFF.

The V and J genes are TRBV27 and TRBJ1-4, with D possibly TRBD1 on 5 matching bases. The V and J ends lost 8 bases and 4 bases respectively, with 20 bases between them. Per the germline V gene, CDR1 is MNHEY and CDR2 is SMNVEV (reference sequence). The CDR3 is 16 residues long. The DNA for the CDR3 is TGTGCCAGCGGTCGCCTCCAGGACATAGTTAATGAAAAACTGTTTTTT. As protein: CASGRLQDIVNEKLFF.

The chain carries TRBV4-1 and TRBJ2-6, with D possibly matching TRBD2 (5 bases). The CDR3 runs to 14 residues. Trimming removed 3 bases from V and 2 bases from J, with 5 bases in between. CDR1 is MGHRA, CDR2 YSYEKL, per germline. CDR3 nucleotide sequence: TGCGCCAGCAGCCAGGGAGCTGGGGCCAACGTCCTGACTTTC. This gives the protein CASSQGAGANVLTF.

The CDR3 region is CASSLSLAGADTQYF. The CDR3 DNA follows: TGCGCCAGCAGCTTGAGCCTAGCGGGGGCAGATACGCAGTATTTT. The genes are TRBV5-1 and TRBJ2-3; TRBD2 matches at 10 bases. The CDR3 contains 15 residues. V lost 1 base to trimming and J lost 4 bases; unmatched junction nucleotides: 3. Germline V gene lookup returns CDR1 SGHRS and CDR2 YFSETQ.

The chain uses TRBV10-1 and TRBJ2-3; 12 bases fit TRBD2. Per the germline V gene, CDR1 is WNHNN and CDR2 is SYGVQD (reference sequence). The CDR3 runs to 17 residues. The junction had 13 bases not matched to a gene; V was cut back by 7 bases and J by 5 bases. The CDR3 loop reads CASTELLAGGPQDTQYF. The CDR3 DNA is TGCGCCAGCACGGAACTCCTAGCGGGGGGGCCCCAAGATACGCAGTATTTT.

This chain connects TRBV11-2 to TRBJ1-2; the D gene is possibly TRBD1 (5 bases). V lost 0 bases to trimming and J lost 7 bases, with 18 bases between them. This CDR3 has 16 residues. CDR1 SGHAT and CDR2 FQNNGV come from the germline V gene. The CDR3 sequence: CASSLDPTRRALGYTF. CDR3 nucleotide sequence: TGTGCCAGCAGCTTAGATCCGACCCGCAGGGCCCTTGGCTACACCTTC.

The J gene is TRBJ1-5, the V gene TRBV12-1; the listed D gene, TRBD1, was not tested against the DNA. TRBV12-1 is noted as a pseudogene. The CDR3 loop spans 16 amino acids. CDR3 in amino acids: CASSFALSGGRQPQHF. For the CDR3, the DNA is TGTGCCAGCAGCTTTGCGTTGTCAGGGGGACGCCAGCCCCAGCATTTT.

This chain links TRBV2 with TRBJ2-7; D might be TRBD1 (6 bases). V lost 5 bases and J 3 bases, leaving 11 bases between the germline ends. The CDR3 loop spans 13 amino acids. Germline assignment: CDR1 SNHLY and CDR2 FYNNEI. CDR3 amino acids: CASSLQGIYEQYF. The DNA of the CDR3 is TGTGCCAGCAGTTTACAGGGTATCTACGAGCAGTACTTC. The whole variable domain, remainder taken from reference TRBV2 and TRBJ2-7, is EPEVTQTPSHQVTQMGQEVILRCVPISNHLYFYWYRQILGQKVEFLVSFYNNEISEKSEIFDDQFSVERPDGSNFTLKIRSTKLEDSAMYFCASSLQGIYEQYFGPGTRLTVT.

The V and J genes are TRBV6-4 and TRBJ1-2; D gene uncertain. The ends were cut back, 0 bases at V and 5 bases at J, with 7 bases in the middle. CDR1 and CDR2 (germline): MRHNA, SNTAGT. CDR3 length: 13 residues. For the CDR3, the DNA is TGTGCCAGCAGTGACTCTGGGGATTATGGCTACACCTTC. It translates to CASSDSGDYGYTF.